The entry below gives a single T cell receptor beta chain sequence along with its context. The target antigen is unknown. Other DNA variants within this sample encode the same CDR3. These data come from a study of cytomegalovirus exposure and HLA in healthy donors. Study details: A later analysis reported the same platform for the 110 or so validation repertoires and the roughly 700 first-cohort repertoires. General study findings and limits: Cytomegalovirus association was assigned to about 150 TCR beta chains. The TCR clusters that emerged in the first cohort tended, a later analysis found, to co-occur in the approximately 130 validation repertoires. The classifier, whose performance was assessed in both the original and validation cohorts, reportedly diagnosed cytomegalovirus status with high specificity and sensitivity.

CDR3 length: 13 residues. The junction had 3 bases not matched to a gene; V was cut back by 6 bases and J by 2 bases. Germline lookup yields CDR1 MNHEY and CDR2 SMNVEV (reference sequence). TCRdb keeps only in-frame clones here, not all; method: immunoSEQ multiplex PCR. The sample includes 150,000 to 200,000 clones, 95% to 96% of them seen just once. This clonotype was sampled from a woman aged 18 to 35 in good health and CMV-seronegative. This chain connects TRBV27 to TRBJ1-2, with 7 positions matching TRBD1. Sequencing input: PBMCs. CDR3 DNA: TGTGCCAGCAGCTTACAGGGGAACTATGGCTACACCTTC. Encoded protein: CASSLQGNYGYTF.